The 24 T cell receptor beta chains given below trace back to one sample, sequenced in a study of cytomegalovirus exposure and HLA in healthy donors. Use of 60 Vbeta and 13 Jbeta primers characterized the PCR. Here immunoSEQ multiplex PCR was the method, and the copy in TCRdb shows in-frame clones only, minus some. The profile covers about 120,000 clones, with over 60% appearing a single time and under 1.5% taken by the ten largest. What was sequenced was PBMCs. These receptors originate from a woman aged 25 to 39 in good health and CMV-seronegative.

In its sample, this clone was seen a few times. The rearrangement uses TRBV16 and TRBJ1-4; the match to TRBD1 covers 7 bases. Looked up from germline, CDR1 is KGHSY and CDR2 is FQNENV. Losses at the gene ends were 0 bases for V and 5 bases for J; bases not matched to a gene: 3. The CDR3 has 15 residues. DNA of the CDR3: TGTGCCAGCAGCCAATCAGAGGGGGCGAATGAAAAACTGTTTTTT. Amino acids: CASSQSEGANEKLFF.

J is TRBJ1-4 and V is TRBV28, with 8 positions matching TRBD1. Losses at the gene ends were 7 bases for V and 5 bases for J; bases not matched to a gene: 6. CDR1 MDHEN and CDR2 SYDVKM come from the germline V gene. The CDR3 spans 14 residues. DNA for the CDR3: TGTGCCAGCACCGACAGGGGCTTAAATGAAAAACTGTTTTTT. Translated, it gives CASTDRGLNEKLFF.

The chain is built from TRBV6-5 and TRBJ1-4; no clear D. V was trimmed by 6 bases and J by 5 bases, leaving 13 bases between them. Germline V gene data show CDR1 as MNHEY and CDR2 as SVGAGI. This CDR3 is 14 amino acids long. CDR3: CASSLGLPNEKLFF. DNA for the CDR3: TGTGCCAGCAGCCTTGGACTCCCGAATGAAAAACTGTTTTTT.

CDR3 bases: TGTGCCAGCAGCCTGTTCCTAGCGGGAGACTACGAGCAGTACTTC. As protein: CASSLFLAGDYEQYF. The chain recombines TRBV7-8 with TRBJ2-7; 10 bases are shared with TRBD2. Trimming cost V 5 bases and J 3 bases; bases outside gene matches: 7. The length of the CDR3 is 15 residues. CDR1 SGHVS and CDR2 FQNEAQ come from the germline V gene.

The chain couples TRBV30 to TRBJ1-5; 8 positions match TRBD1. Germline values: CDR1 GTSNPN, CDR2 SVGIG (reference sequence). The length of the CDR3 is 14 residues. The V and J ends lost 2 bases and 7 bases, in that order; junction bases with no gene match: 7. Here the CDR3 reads CAWSIRQGRQPQHF. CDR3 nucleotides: TGTGCCTGGAGTATAAGACAGGGGAGGCAGCCCCAGCATTTT.

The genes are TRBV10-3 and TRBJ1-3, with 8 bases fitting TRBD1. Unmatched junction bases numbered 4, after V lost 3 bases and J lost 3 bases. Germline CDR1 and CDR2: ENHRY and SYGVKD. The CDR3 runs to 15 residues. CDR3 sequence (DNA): TGTGCCATCAGTGACGGGGGGACAGGTGGAAACACCATATATTTT. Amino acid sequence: CAISDGGTGGNTIYF.

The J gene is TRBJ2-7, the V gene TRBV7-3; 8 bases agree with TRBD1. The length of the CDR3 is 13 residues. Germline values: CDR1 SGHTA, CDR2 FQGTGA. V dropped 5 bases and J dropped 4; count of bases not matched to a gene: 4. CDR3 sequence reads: CASSQWTGYEQYF. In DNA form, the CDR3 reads TGTGCCAGCAGCCAGTGGACAGGGTACGAGCAGTACTTC.

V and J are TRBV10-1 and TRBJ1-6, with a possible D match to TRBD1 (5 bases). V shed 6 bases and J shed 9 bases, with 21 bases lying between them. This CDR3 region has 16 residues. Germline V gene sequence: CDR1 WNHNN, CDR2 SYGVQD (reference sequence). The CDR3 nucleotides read TGCGCCAGCAGCCCGATTGAAGGGGTGAAGGGTTCACCCCTCCACTTT. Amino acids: CASSPIEGVKGSPLHF.

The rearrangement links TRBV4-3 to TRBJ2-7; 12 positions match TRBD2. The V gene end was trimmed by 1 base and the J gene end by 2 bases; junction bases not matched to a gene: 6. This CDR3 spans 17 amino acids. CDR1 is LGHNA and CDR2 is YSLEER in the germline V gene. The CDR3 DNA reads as TGCGCCAGCAGCCAAGGGAGGCGACTAGCGGGAGCCTACGAGCAGTACTTC. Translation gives CASSQGRRLAGAYEQYF.

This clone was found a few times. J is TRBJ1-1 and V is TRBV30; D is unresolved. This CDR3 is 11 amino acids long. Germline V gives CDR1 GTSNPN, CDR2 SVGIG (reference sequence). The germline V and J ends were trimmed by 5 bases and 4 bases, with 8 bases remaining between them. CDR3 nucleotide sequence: TGTGCCTGGGTGACATTCACTGAAGCTTTCTTT. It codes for CAWVTFTEAFF. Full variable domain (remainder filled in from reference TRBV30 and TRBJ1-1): SQTIHQWPATLVQPVGSPLSLECTVEGTSNPNLYWYRQAAGRGLQLLFYSVGIGQISSEVPQNLSASRPQDRQFILSSKKLLLSDSGFYLCAWVTFTEAFFGQGTRLTVV.

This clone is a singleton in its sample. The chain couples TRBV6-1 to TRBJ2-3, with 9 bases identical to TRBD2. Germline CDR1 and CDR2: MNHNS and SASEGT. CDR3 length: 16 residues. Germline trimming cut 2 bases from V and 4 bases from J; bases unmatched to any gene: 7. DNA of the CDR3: TGTGCCAGCAGTGAACGAACCGGACTAGCGTCAGATACGCAGTATTTT. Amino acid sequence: CASSERTGLASDTQYF.

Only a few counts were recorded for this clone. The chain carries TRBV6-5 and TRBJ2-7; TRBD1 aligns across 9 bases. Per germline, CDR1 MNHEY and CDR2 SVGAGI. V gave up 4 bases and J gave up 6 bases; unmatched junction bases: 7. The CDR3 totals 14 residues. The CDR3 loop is CASSSGTGRREQYF. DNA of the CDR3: TGTGCCAGCAGTTCCGGGACAGGGCGTCGCGAGCAGTACTTC.

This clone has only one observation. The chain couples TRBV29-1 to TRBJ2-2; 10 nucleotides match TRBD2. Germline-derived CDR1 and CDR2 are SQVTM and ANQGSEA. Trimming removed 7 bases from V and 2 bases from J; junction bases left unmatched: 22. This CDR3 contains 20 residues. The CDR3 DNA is TGCAGCGCCCTGTTCGATTCTTTAGCGGGAGGACCCCCTAACACCGGGGAGCTGTTTTTT. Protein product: CSALFDSLAGGPPNTGELFF.

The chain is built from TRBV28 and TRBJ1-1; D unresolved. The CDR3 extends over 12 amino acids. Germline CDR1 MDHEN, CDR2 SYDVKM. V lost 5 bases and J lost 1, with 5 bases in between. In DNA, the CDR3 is TGTGCCAGCAGTCTAAAGAACACTGAAGCTTTCTTT. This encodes CASSLKNTEAFF.

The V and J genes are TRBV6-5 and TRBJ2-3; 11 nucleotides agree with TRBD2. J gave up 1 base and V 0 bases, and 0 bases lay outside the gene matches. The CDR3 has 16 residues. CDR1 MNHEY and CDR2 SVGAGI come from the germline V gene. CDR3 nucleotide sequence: TGTGCCAGCAGTTACTCGACTAGCGGGGGCACAGATACGCAGTATTTT. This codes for CASSYSTSGGTDTQYF.

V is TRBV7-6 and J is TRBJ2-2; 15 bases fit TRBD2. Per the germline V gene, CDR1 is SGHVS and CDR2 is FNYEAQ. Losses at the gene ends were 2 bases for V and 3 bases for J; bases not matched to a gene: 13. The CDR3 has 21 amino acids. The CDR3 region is CASSLYAPGTSGRYDTGELFF. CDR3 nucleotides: TGTGCCAGCAGCTTATATGCGCCCGGGACTAGCGGGAGGTACGACACCGGGGAGCTGTTTTTT. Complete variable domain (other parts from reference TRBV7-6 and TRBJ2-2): GAGVSQSPRYKVTKRGQDVALRCDPISGHVSLYWYRQALGQGPEFLTYFNYEAQQDKSGLPNDRFSAERPEGSISTLTIQRTEQRDSAMYRCASSLYAPGTSGRYDTGELFFGEGSRLTVL.

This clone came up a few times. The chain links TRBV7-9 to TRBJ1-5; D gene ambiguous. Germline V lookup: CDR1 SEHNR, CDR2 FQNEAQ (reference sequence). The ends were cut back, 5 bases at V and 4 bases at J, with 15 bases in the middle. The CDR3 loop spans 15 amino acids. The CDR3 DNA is TGTGCCAGCAGCCTTGAGGGTACGGGGAATCAGCCCCAGCATTTT. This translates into CASSLEGTGNQPQHF.

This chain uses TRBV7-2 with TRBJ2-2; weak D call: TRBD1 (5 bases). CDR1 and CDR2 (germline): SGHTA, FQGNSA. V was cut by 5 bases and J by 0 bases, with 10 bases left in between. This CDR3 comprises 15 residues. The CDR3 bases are TGTGCCAGCAGCCGACAGAGAACGAACACCGGGGAGCTGTTTTTT. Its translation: CASSRQRTNTGELFF.

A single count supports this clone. The DNA for the CDR3 is TGTGCCAGCAGTTTATCCCAGGGATATCATACGCAGTATTTT. Its protein is CASSLSQGYHTQYF. The gene calls are TRBV28 and TRBJ2-3; D perhaps matches TRBD1 (5 bases). CDR1 MDHEN and CDR2 SYDVKM come from the germline V gene. The CDR3 totals 14 residues. Trimming stripped 1 base from V and 7 bases from J, with 12 bases between.

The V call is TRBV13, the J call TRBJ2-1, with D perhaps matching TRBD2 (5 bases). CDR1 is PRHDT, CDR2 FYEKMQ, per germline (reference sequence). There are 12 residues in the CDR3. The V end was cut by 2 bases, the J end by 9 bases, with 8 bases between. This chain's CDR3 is CASSLRGIEQFF. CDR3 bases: TGTGCCAGCAGCTTACGGGGAATTGAGCAGTTCTTC. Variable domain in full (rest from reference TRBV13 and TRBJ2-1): AAGVIQSPRHLIKEKRETATLKCYPIPRHDTVYWYQQGPGQDPQFLISFYEKMQSDKGSIPDRFSAQQFSDYHSELNMSSLELGDSALYFCASSLRGIEQFFGPGTRLTVL.

The CDR3 DNA reads TGTGCCAGCAGCGCTATCCGACACGTCTACGAGCAGTACTTC. Translation: CASSAIRHVYEQYF. The chain combines TRBV6-1 with TRBJ2-7; D unclear. CDR3 length: 14 residues. CDR1 and CDR2 from the germline V gene are MNHNS and SASEGT. V lost 6 bases and J lost 3, with 15 bases in between.

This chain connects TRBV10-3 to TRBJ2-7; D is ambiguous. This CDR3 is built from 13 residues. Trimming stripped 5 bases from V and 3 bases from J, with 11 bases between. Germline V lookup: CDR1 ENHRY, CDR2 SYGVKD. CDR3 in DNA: TGTGCCATCAGTACAGACCAGAACTACGAGCAGTACTTC. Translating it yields CAISTDQNYEQYF.

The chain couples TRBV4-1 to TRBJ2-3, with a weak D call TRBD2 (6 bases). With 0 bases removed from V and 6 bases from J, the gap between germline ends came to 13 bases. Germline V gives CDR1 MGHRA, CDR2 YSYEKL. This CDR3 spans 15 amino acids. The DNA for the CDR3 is TGCGCCAGCAGCCAAGACGCGGGGCCCGGTGATACGCAGTATTTT. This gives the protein CASSQDAGPGDTQYF.

The DNA for the CDR3 is TGTGCCAGCAGCTTAGCCTCTAGGTTCTACGAGCAGTACTTC. Translating it yields CASSLASRFYEQYF. V usage is TRBV7-2 and J usage is TRBJ2-7; D gene unclear. V lost 0 bases, J lost 3 bases, and 9 bases lay in between. This CDR3 region has 14 residues. The germline V gene has CDR1 SGHTA and CDR2 FQGNSA.